These 26 T cell receptor beta chains were sequenced from one sample in a study of T cells in lung cancer brain metastases. Method: immunoSEQ multiplex PCR; TCRdb's copy keeps in-frame clones and lacks some. The sample has approximately 5,300 clones; 70% to 90% are singletons. Sequencing used tumor tissue from the primary lung tumor. These receptor sequences come from a woman between 50 and 59 years old with non-small cell lung cancer.

The chain couples TRBV27 to TRBJ1-1; 7 bases map to TRBD1. J lost 5 bases, V lost 5 bases, and 11 bases had no gene match. Germline assignment: CDR1 MNHEY and CDR2 SMNVEV (reference sequence). The CDR3 length is 15 residues. CDR3 loop: CASSVRQGRKTEAFF. In DNA form, the CDR3 reads TGTGCCAGCAGTGTCCGACAGGGAAGGAAGACTGAAGCTTTCTTT.

The chain combines TRBV11-3 with TRBJ1-3; no firm D call. V was shortened by 0 bases and J by 0 bases, with 3 bases between the two germline ends. CDR1 and CDR2 from the germline V gene are SGHNT and YENEEA. This CDR3 region has 14 residues. The CDR3 here is CASSLETSGNTIYF. In DNA, the CDR3 is TGTGCCAGCAGCTTAGAAACCTCTGGAAACACCATATATTTT.

The chain has TRBV6-1 and TRBJ2-5; possibly TRBD1 for D (5 bases). V was cut by 3 bases and J by 2 bases, with 16 bases left in between. Germline lookup yields CDR1 MNHNS and CDR2 SASEGT. The CDR3 covers 16 residues. The CDR3 sequence: CASSDRRRVGQETQYF. CDR3 DNA sequence: TGTGCCAGCAGTGACCGGCGCAGGGTAGGGCAAGAGACCCAGTACTTC.

The genes are TRBV7-3 and TRBJ1-1; unclear D gene. This CDR3 has 12 amino acids. V lost 4 bases and J lost 11, with 14 bases in between. Germline assignment: CDR1 SGHTA and CDR2 FQGTGA. The CDR3 bases are TGTGCCAGCAGCTACTTGCAAACGCCGGCTTTCTTT. Translation gives CASSYLQTPAFF.

The rearrangement uses TRBV5-1 and TRBJ2-3; the match to TRBD2 covers 7 bases. The V gene end was trimmed by 3 bases and the J gene end by 6 bases; junction bases not matched to a gene: 16. The CDR3 sequence is 17 residues long. CDR1 is SGHRS, CDR2 YFSETQ, per germline. CDR3 in DNA: TGCGCCAGCAGCTCCCAGGGTACTAGCGCTTTGGGGGATACGCAGTATTTT. The encoded protein is CASSSQGTSALGDTQYF.

The chain uses TRBV11-3 and TRBJ1-5; no clear D gene. V lost 8 bases and J 6 bases, leaving 5 bases between the germline ends. This CDR3 region has 10 residues. Germline V CDR1 and CDR2: SGHNT, YENEEA. CDR3 amino acids: CASGTQPQHF. The CDR3 DNA is TGTGCCAGCGGCACTCAGCCCCAGCATTTT.

The chain combines TRBV30 with TRBJ1-4; D uncertain. Deletions cut 0 bases from V and 5 bases from J, with 10 bases between. CDR3 length: 14 residues. Germline CDR1 is GTSNPN and CDR2 is SVGIG (reference sequence). CDR3 nucleotide sequence: TGTGCCTGGAGTGTATGGGGAGGGAATGAAAAACTGTTTTTT. As protein: CAWSVWGGNEKLFF.

This clone was counted between two and nine times. The J gene is TRBJ2-1, the V gene TRBV6-1; possibly TRBD2 for D (6 bases). The V and J ends lost 9 bases and 0 bases respectively, with 15 bases between them. The length of the CDR3 is 15 residues. Germline V CDR1 and CDR2: MNHNS, SASEGT. The CDR3 DNA reads TGTGCCAGTGACGAGCGGAGGGGCTCCTACAATGAGCAGTTCTTC. As protein: CASDERRGSYNEQFF.

This rearrangement joins TRBV5-6 to TRBJ2-7; D remains ambiguous. Germline CDR1 is SGHDT and CDR2 is YYEEEE. Trimming took off 0 bases at V and 0 bases at J, with 7 bases between the two ends. This CDR3 contains 14 residues. As DNA, the CDR3 is TGTGCCAGCAGCTTGGGGCCAAGCTCCTACGAGCAGTACGTC. This sequence encodes CASSLGPSSYEQYV.

As to this clone: The junction departs from the called germline gene at one end, perhaps through a read error. The chain combines TRBV9 with TRBJ2-6, with D tentatively TRBD1 (5 bases). Germline loops: CDR1 SGDLS, CDR2 YYNGEE. The CDR3 has 15 amino acids. The DNA for the CDR3 is TGTGCCAGCAGCATACTGATCTCTGGGGCCAACGTCCTAACTTTC. Protein: CASSILISGANVLTF.

The V and J genes are TRBV6-1 and TRBJ2-7; 11 nucleotides align to TRBD2. Germline V gene lookup returns CDR1 MNHNS and CDR2 SASEGT. The V gene end was trimmed by 6 bases and the J gene end by 4 bases; junction bases not matched to a gene: 2. This CDR3 has 13 residues. Here the CDR3 reads CASRLAGVYEQYV. Here the CDR3 DNA reads TGTGCCAGCAGACTAGCGGGAGTATACGAGCAGTACGTC.

V usage is TRBV5-1 and J usage is TRBJ2-5; D may be TRBD1 or TRBD2 (6 bases each). Germline CDR1 SGHRS, CDR2 YFSETQ. Trimming stripped 1 base from V and 3 bases from J, with 13 bases between. The CDR3 loop spans 15 amino acids. The DNA for the CDR3 is TGCGCCAGCAGCTTGAACGGGGGCGGGGAAGAGACCCAGTACTTC. Translating it yields CASSLNGGGEETQYF.

The chain employs TRBV30 and TRBJ1-2, with a weak D call TRBD1 (5 bases). The CDR3 loop spans 12 amino acids. The V gene lost 5 bases and the J gene lost 4 bases, with 11 bases spanning the gap. Germline CDR1 and CDR2: GTSNPN and SVGIG (reference sequence). The CDR3 spells CAWVTGGYGYTF. Here the CDR3 DNA reads TGTGCCTGGGTTACCGGGGGCTATGGCTACACCTTC.

The CDR3 DNA reads as TGCGCCAGCAGCCGGGGACAGGGGATTCAAGGGGAGCTGTTTTTT. As protein: CASSRGQGIQGELFF. The rearrangement links TRBV5-1 to TRBJ2-2; 10 positions match TRBD1. CDR1 is SGHRS, CDR2 YFSETQ, per germline. Trimming removed 4 bases from V and 8 bases from J; junction bases left unmatched: 8. This CDR3 spans 15 amino acids. Supplemented by reference TRBV5-1 and TRBJ2-2, the full variable domain reads KAGVTQTPRYLIKTRGQQVTLSCSPISGHRSVSWYQQTPGQGLQFLFEYFSETQRNKGNFPGRFSGRQFSNSRSEMNVSTLELGDSALYLCASSRGQGIQGELFFGEGSRLTVL.

This clone occurred once. This chain joins TRBV6-6 and TRBJ1-4; 12 bases agree with TRBD1. The germline V gene has CDR1 MNHNY and CDR2 SVGAGI (reference sequence). The V segment lost 4 bases and the J segment 5 bases; nucleotides outside the gene matches: 5. The CDR3 runs 16 residues. CDR3 loop: CASSSRDRGQNEKLFF. CDR3 DNA sequence: TGTGCCAGCAGTTCCCGGGACAGGGGGCAAAATGAAAAACTGTTTTTT.

V gene TRBV9 combines with J gene TRBJ2-2; D is possibly TRBD1 (5 bases). The CDR3 spans 19 residues. Trimming left V 3 bases short and J 7 bases short, with 28 bases between. Germline values: CDR1 SGDLS, CDR2 YYNGEE. For the CDR3, the DNA is TGTGCCAGCAGCGCCCATGTCCGGACGCTTAGGGGTTTAGGCGGGGAGCTGTTTTTT. It encodes CASSAHVRTLRGLGGELFF.

The chain recombines TRBV27 with TRBJ1-5; 7 positions agree with TRBD1. Germline V gene sequence: CDR1 MNHEY, CDR2 SMNVEV (reference sequence). After removal of 5 bases from V and 4 bases from J, the junction contained 5 bases not matched to a gene. The CDR3 totals 14 residues. CDR3 loop: CASSAQGYNQPQHF. The CDR3 DNA follows: TGTGCCAGCAGTGCACAGGGGTATAATCAGCCCCAGCATTTT.

This sequence joins TRBV5-5 and TRBJ1-2; D is uncertain. V lost 3 bases, J lost 5 bases, and 14 bases lay in between. CDR3 length: 14 residues. CDR1 SGHKS and CDR2 YYEKEE come from the germline V gene (reference sequence). CDR3 residues: CASSSLPGLYGYTF. The CDR3 DNA follows: TGTGCCAGCAGCTCTCTACCAGGCCTATATGGCTACACCTTC.

Notes on this clone: This sample also contains other DNA sequences that code for the same CDR3. V and J are TRBV14 and TRBJ1-3, with a possible D match to TRBD1 (6 bases). V gave up 7 bases and J gave up 4 bases, with 14 bases separating them. Germline V gene lookup returns CDR1 SGHDN and CDR2 FVKESK. This CDR3 is built from 14 residues. The CDR3 DNA reads TGTGCCAGCAACAAAGGGGGTTGGGGAAACACCATATATTTT. Its protein product is CASNKGGWGNTIYF.

The CDR3 sequence is CASSRQDGNYGYTF. In DNA form, the CDR3 reads TGTGCCAGTAGTCGACAGGACGGGAACTATGGCTACACCTTC. V and J are TRBV19 and TRBJ1-2, with a possible D match to TRBD1 (6 bases). Germline-derived CDR1 and CDR2 are LNHDA and SQIVND (reference sequence). V gave up 5 bases and J gave up 2 bases, with 12 bases separating them. This CDR3 is built from 14 residues.

The CDR3: CASGTINGELFF. The DNA of the CDR3 is TGTGCTAGTGGTACCATTAACGGGGAGCTGTTTTTT. V gene TRBV12-5 combines with J gene TRBJ2-2; D is undetermined. V lost 5 bases and J 7 bases, leaving 8 bases between the germline ends. CDR1 and CDR2 from the germline V gene are LGHNT and FRNRAP. The CDR3 has 12 residues.

This chain uses TRBV21-1 with TRBJ1-5. TRBV21-1 is a pseudogene. There are 19 residues in the CDR3. CDR3 amino acids: CTSSSPDRTGGYSNQPQHF. The CDR3, as DNA: TGTACCAGCAGCTCGCCGGACAGGACGGGGGGATATAGCAATCAGCCCCAGCATTTT.

Turning to this clone: One end of the junction does not line up with germline, which may come from a read error. V usage is TRBV5-1 and J usage is TRBJ1-5, with TRBD1 matching over 7 bases. Germline V gives CDR1 SGHRS, CDR2 YFSETQ. The CDR3 loop spans 15 amino acids. CDR3 amino acids: CASSLTGNHDQPQHF. The CDR3 coding sequence is TGCGCCAGTAGCTTGACAGGGAATCACGATCAGCCCCAGCATTTT.

The chain has TRBV10-3 and TRBJ2-3; maybe TRBD2 (6 bases). V was cut by 10 bases and J by 2 bases, with 16 bases left in between. The germline CDR1 and CDR2 sequences are ENHRY and SYGVKD. This CDR3 has 14 amino acids. For the CDR3, the DNA is TGTGCCACCTTAGCGGAGATCGACACAGATACGCAGTATTTT. Protein sequence: CATLAEIDTDTQYF.

This chain links TRBV18 with TRBJ2-5, with D perhaps assigned TRBD1 or TRBD2 (6 bases each). Germline CDR1 is KGHSH and CDR2 is LQKENI. Trimming stripped 6 bases from V and 7 bases from J, with 24 bases between. This CDR3 contains 16 residues. CDR3 in amino acids: CASSTYAGTKGGTQYF. CDR3 bases: TGTGCCAGCTCCACCTACGCGGGGACCAAAGGGGGGACCCAGTACTTC.

This sequence joins TRBV6-4 and TRBJ2-2; D uncertain. Trimming took off 3 bases at V and 0 bases at J, with 11 bases between the two ends. Germline CDR1 MRHNA, CDR2 SNTAGT. This CDR3 is built from 16 residues. DNA for the CDR3: TGTGCCAGCAGTGAATCCCCGGATACGAACACCGGGGAGCTGTTTTTT. Its translation is CASSESPDTNTGELFF.